The source of this T cell receptor (beta chain) is a study of shared clonotypes between healthy human individuals. Overall study findings and caveats: On the whole, naive subsets had larger estimated richness than memory subsets had.

V was trimmed by 0 bases and J by 12 bases, leaving 24 bases between them. The CDR3 consists of 18 residues. From germline, CDR1 is LGHNA and CDR2 YNFKEQ. About this clone itself: Its antigen remains unknown.

The repertoire was sequenced with immunoSEQ multiplex PCR; TCRdb's copy has only in-frame clones and lacks some. The sample has around 2,000,000 clones, approximately 95% seen once. Selected positively for CCR7 and CD45RO-negative, naive CD8 cells excluded terminally differentiated effector memory CD45RA+ cells. This receptor was taken from a man between 18 and 29 years old in good health. Sample: naive CD8+ T cells sorted from blood. The V and J genes are TRBV4-2 and TRBJ1-6; tentative D call: TRBD1 (6 bases). CDR3 DNA: TGTGCCAGCAGCCAAGATCGAGGGGGGGCCGTGTCGGTGGTACCCCTCCACTTT. It translates to CASSQDRGGAVSVVPLHF.